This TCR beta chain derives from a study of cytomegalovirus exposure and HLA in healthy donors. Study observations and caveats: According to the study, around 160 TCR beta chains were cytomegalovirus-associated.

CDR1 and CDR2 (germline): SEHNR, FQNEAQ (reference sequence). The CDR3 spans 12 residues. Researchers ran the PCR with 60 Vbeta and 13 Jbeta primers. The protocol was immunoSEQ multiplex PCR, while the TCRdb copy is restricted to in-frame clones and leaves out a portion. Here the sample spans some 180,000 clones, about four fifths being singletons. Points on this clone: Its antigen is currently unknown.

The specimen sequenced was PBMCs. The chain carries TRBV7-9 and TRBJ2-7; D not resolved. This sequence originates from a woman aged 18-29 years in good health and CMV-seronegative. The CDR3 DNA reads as TGTTCCAGCAGCTTAGGCAGCGCCGAGCAGTACGTC. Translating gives CSSSLGSAEQYV.